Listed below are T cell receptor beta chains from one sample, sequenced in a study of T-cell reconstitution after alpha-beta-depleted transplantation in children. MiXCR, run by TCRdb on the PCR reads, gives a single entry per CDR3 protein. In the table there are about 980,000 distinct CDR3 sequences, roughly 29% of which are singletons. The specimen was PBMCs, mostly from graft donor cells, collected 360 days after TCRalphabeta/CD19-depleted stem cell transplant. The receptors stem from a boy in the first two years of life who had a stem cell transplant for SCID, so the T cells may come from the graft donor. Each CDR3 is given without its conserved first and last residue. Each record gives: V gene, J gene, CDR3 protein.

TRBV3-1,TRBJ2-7,ASTLRMGSSYEQY
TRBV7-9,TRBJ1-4,ASSPLGGLTEKLF
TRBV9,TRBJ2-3,ASSVRGRADTQY
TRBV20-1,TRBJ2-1,SAARLAGSYNEQF
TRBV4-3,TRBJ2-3,ASSHGSGRSQSTDTQY
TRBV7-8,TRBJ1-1,ASSLGLVEGTEAF
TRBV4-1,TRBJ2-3,ASSQSRTQY
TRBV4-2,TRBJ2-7,ASSQGAVGAYEQY
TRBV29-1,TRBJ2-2,SVGQITGELF
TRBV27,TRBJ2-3,ASSLWGTAADTQY
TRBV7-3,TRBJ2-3,ASSLNSVQGESADTQY
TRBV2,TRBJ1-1,ASGSPGSEAF
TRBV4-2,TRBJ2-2,ASSQAPGGQGNTGELF
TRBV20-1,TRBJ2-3,SASLRGGLADTQY
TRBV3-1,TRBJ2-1,ASSQGLAFVEQF
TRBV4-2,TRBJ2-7,ASSQAWGPVNEQY
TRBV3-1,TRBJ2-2,ASSQVPKSLRGELF
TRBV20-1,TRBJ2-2,SATRSSGDTGELF
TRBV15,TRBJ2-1,ATSRGTSWGNEQF
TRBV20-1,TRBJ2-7,SALSPRGANEQY
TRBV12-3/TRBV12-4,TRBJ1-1,ASSLRSGNTEAF
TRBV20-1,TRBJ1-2,SAREDGYT
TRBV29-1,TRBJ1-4,SVGGTDFEKLF
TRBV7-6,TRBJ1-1,ATATWTGDTEAF
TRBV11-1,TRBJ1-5,ASSDDGQEVYSNQPQH
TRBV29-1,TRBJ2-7,SVLAVPLGEQY
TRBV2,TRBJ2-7,ASSSPTGYEQY
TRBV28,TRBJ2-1,ASSQGTARSSYNEQF
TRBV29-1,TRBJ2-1,SVRGQGREGEQF
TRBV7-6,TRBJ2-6,ASSLQEGSGANVLT
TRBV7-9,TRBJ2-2,ASSRGQAGTGELF
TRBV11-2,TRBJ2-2,ASSQRVTGRNITGELF
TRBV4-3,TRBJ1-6,ASSQVGQAGDISPLH
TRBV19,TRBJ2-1,ASSIRLAGGLIHNNEQF
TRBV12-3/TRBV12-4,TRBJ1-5,ASSPTGQGPYQPQH
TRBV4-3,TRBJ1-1,ASSQDRGTMNTEAF
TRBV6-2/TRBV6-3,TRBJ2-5,ASSTGGWRETQY
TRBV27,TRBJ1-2,ASSPWDTNYGYT
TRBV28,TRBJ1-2,ASTWGEVYGYT
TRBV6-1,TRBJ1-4,ASRGPAKATNEKLF
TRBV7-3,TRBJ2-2,ASSSDRVGELF
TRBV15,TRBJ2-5,ATSRARNIETQY
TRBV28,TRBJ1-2,ASSLPGLNYGYT
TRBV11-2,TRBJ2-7,ASSLMVGTGVYEQY
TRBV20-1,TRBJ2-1,SARDRPGTPIAPYNEQF
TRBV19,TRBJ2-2,ASSSGGASGELF
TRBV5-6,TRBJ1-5,ASSKDRGVSNQPQH
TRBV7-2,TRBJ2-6,ASSLVRARANVLT
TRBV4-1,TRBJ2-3,ASSQDHPGRSSTDTQY
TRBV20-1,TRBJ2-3,SAPSIAGLTDTQY
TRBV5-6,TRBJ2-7,ASSLVRAGGYEQY
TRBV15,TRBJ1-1,ATSRDYPAGRVCCTEAF